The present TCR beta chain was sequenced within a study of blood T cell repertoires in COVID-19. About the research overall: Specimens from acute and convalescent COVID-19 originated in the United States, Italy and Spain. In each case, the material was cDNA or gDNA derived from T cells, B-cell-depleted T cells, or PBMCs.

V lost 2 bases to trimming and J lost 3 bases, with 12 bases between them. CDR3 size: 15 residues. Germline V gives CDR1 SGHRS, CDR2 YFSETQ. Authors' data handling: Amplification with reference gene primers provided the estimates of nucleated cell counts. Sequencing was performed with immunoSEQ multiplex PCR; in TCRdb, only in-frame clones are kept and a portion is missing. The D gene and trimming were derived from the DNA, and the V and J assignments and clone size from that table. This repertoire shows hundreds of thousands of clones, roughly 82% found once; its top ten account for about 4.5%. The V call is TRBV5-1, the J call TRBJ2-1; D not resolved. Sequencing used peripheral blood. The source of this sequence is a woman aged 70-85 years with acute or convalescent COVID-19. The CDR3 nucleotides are TGCGCCAGCAGCTTACCACAGACGGTCTACAATGAGCAGTTCTTC. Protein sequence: CASSLPQTVYNEQFF.